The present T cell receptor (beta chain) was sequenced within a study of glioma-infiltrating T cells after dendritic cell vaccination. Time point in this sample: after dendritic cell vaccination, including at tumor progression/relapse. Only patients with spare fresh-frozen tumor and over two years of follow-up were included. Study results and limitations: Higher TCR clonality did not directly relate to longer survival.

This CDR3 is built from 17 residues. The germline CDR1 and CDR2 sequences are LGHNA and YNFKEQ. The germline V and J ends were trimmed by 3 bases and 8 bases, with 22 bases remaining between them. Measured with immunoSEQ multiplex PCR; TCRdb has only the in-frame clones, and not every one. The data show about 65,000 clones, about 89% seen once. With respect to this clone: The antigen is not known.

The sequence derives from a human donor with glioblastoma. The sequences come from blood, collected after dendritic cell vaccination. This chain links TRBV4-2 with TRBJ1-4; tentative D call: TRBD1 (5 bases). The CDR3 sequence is CASSHDLTGKPGEKLFF. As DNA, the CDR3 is TGTGCCAGCAGCCATGATCTTACAGGAAAACCCGGGGAAAAACTGTTTTTT.